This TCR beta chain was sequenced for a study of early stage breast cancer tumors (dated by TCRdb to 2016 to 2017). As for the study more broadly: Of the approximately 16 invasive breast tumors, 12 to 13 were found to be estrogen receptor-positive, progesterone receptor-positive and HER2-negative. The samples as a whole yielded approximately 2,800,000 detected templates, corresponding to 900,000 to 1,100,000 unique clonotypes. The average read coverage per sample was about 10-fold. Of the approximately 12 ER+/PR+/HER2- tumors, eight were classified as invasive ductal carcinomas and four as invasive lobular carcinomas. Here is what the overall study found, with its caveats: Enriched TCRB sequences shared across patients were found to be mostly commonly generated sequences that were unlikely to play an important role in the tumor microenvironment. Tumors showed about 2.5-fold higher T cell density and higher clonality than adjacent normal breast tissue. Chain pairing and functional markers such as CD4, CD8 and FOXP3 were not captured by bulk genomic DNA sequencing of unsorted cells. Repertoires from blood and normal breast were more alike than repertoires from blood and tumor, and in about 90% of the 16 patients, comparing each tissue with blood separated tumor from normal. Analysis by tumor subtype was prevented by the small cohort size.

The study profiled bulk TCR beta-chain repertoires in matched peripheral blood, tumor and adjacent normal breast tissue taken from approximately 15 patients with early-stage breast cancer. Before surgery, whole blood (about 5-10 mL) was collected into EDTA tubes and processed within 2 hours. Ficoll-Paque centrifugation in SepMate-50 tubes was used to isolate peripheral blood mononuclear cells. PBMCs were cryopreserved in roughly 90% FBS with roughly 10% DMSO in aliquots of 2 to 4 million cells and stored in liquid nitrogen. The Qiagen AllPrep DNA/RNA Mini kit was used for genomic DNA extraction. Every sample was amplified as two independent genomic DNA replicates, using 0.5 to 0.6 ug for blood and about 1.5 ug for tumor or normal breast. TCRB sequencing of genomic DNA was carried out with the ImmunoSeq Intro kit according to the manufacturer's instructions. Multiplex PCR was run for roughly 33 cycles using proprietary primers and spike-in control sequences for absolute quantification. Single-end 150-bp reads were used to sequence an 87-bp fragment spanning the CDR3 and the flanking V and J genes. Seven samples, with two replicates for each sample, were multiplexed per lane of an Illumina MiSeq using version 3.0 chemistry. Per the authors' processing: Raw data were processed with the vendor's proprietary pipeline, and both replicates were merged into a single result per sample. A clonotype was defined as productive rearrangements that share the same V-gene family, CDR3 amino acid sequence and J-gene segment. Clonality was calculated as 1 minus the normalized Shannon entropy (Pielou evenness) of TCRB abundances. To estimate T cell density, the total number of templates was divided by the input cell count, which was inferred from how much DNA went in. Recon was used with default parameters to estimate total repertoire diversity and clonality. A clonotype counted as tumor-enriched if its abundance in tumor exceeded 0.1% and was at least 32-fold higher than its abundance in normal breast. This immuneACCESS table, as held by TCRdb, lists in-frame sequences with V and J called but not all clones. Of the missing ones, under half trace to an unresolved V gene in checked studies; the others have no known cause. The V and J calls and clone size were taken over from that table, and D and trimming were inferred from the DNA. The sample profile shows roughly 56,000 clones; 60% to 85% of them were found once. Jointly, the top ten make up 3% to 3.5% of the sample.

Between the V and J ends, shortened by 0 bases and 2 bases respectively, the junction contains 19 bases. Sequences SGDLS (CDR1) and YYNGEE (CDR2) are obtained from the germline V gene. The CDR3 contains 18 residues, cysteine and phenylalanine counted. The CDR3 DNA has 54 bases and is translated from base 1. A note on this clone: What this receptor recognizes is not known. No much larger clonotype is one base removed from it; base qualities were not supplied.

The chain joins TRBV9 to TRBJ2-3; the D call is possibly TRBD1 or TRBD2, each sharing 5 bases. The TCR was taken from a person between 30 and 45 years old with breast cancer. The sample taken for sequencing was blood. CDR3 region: CASSVETASPVLTDTQYF. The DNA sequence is TGTGCCAGCAGCGTAGAGACAGCTAGCCCCGTACTCACAGATACGCAGTATTTT.